This T cell receptor beta chain was identified in a study of blood T cell repertoires in COVID-19. Across the whole study: Spain, Italy and the United States supplied samples that represented acute and convalescent COVID-19.

Some clones are missing from TCRdb's copy, which holds only in-frame ones; the method was immunoSEQ multiplex PCR. Of some 140,000 clones listed, about 79% are singletons. This CDR3 is built from 15 residues. Deletions cut 1 base from V and 5 bases from J, with 15 bases between. CDR1 is SGHNT and CDR2 is YYREEE in the germline V gene (reference sequence). Sequenced material: peripheral blood. J is TRBJ1-2 and V is TRBV5-4; TRBD1 might be the D (6 bases). This TCR came from a woman aged 55-70 years with acute or convalescent COVID-19. The CDR3 is CASSLISGDLYGYTF. The CDR3 nucleotides are TGTGCCAGCAGCTTGATCTCAGGGGACCTATATGGCTACACCTTC.